A selection of T cell receptor beta chains follows, all from one sample in a study of CD8+ T cells in alopecia areata. Here immunoSEQ multiplex PCR was the method, and the copy in TCRdb shows in-frame clones only, minus some. This table has over 150,000 clones, around 50% appearing once. The sequences come from CD8+ T cells sorted from blood, collected at week 24, from a patient treated with tofacitinib. The receptors stem from a human donor with alopecia areata. Both conserved end residues are trimmed from each CDR3.

>TRBV4-2
ASSLIAGEETQY
>TRBV29-1
SAKSRQPGRELF
>TRBV30
AWDRRPFNYGYT
>TRBV5-1
ASRVGGNNEQF
>TRBV27
ASSPRQNNQPQH
>TRBV5-1
ASSIRENTEAF
>TRBV30
AWSFSGGGTDTQY
>TRBV7-8
ASSSDRDFTDTQY
>TRBV7-9
ASSIRSDTQY
>TRBV27
ASTAGGAGTQY
>TRBV15
ATSRQGTGTEAF
>TRBV29-1
SVAGPSGNTIY
>TRBV7-2
ASSLGGLAEEQY
>TRBV5-6
ASSLEVGDTQY
>TRBV29-1
SAPPDRGLYNEQF
>TRBV11-2
ASSSRDTGELF
>TRBV11-2
ASSLDYSNQPQH
>TRBV4-2
ASSQPTGGIGGYT
>TRBV27
ASSFDPDRAAYEQY
>TRBV29-1
SVEVGAGGTFGYT
>TRBV7-9
ASSSRPGHGYT
>TRBV4-1
ASSQVPTGSDWGSGELF
>TRBV11-2
ASSLTSGGYT
>TRBV27
ASSLGPGGTYTQY
>TRBV30
AWSGSLPSGTGRNEQY
>TRBV2
ASSAHPDGRNTEAF
>TRBV7-9
ASSLTSRAENTGELF
>TRBV29-1
SVGGIRGQYEQY
>TRBV5-1
ASSWWAVDTEAF
>TRBV27
ASSPATGYGYT
>TRBV4-1
ASSQVGGEQF
>TRBV10-3
AISEYTNQPQH
>TRBV29-1
SVLEENEKLF
>TRBV5-1
ASSLPAGSSYNEQF
>TRBV30
AWSEGNTEAF
>TRBV13
ASSLDGYEARRLF
>TRBV5-6
ASSYGTSGVGELF
>TRBV7-2
ASSLGRGTHQETQY
>TRBV5-4
ASSLKETQY
>TRBV7-9
ASSTRDTFTTYNSPLH
>TRBV5-1
ASSPGQSNYGYT
>TRBV27
ASSGTGPYEQY
>TRBV13
ASSLVQETQY
>TRBV7-9
ASSLDGQGSTYEQY
>TRBV12-5
ASGLVLGGGTDTQY
>TRBV5-1
ASSLRGMNTEAF
>TRBV30
AWSEIPAF
>TRBV30
AWSVRPYGYT
>TRBV30
AWYGASYNEQF